The 23 T cell receptor beta chains reported below all come from one sample, sequenced in a study of blood T cell repertoires in COVID-19 (dated by TCRdb to about 2020). The protocol used for the library was the immunoSEQ multiplex PCR assay. The source is immuneACCESS, and TCRdb retained only in-frame sequences with V and J called. Part of the clones is not carried over; for the studies checked, unresolved V genes explain less than half of this, and the remainder is unexplained. The sample yields roughly 300,000 clones; 90% were counted once. The top ten constitute roughly 7.3% of the sample. The specimen sequenced was peripheral blood. The receptors shown here come from a woman aged 25 to 39 with COVID-19, enrolled during active disease.

This chain connects TRBV10-2 to TRBJ1-4; TRBD1 is a possible D gene (5 bases). The germline V gene encodes CDR1 WSHSY and CDR2 SAAADI. V gave up 3 bases and J gave up 5 bases, with 16 bases separating them. This CDR3 is 16 amino acids long. The CDR3 sequence is CASSEPLTVSNEKLFF. The DNA for the CDR3 is TGCGCCAGCAGTGAACCCCTGACAGTGTCAAATGAAAAACTGTTTTTT.

This clone was recorded only once. The rearrangement links TRBV19 to TRBJ1-5; D is uncertain. CDR1 LNHDA and CDR2 SQIVND come from the germline V gene (reference sequence). V was cut by 3 bases and J by 4 bases, with 7 bases left in between. CDR3 length equals 13 residues. CDR3 sequence (DNA): TGTGCCAGTAGTATTAAAATTAATCAGCCCCAGCATTTT. Amino acid sequence: CASSIKINQPQHF. Filled out from reference TRBV19 and TRBJ1-5, the complete variable domain reads DGGITQSPKYLFRKEGQNVTLSCEQNLNHDAMYWYRQDPGQGLRLIYYSQIVNDFQKGDIAEGYSVSREKKESFPLTVTSAQKNPTAFYLCASSIKINQPQHFGDGTRLSIL.

The J gene is TRBJ2-1, the V gene TRBV7-9, with D maybe TRBD2 (5 bases). Germline loops: CDR1 SEHNR, CDR2 FQNEAQ (reference sequence). The CDR3 is made up of 14 amino acids. V was pared by 5 bases and J by 3 bases, with 11 bases between. CDR3 loop: CASSKGGFYNEQFF. In DNA, the CDR3 is TGTGCCAGCAGCAAAGGAGGTTTCTACAATGAGCAGTTCTTC.

The sample holds one count of this clone. The chain carries TRBV24-1 and TRBJ2-7; maybe TRBD1 (6 bases). CDR1 and CDR2 (germline): KGHDR, SFDVKD. CDR3 length: 14 amino acids. The V end lost 3 bases, the J end lost 2 bases, and 10 bases lay between the germline ends. CDR3 amino acids: CATSDPGHTYEQYF. Here the CDR3 DNA reads TGTGCCACCAGTGATCCGGGACATACCTACGAGCAGTACTTC.

The chain combines TRBV30 with TRBJ1-2, with TRBD1 matching 7 bases. This CDR3 has 14 residues. CDR1 and CDR2 (germline): GTSNPN, SVGIG (reference sequence). The V gene end was trimmed by 1 base and the J gene end by 6 bases; junction bases not matched to a gene: 8. In DNA, the CDR3 is TGTGCCTGGAGTGACGGACAGGCAGGCGATGGCTACACCTTC. Translating it yields CAWSDGQAGDGYTF.

V usage is TRBV18 and J usage is TRBJ1-1; D remains ambiguous. The germline CDR1 and CDR2 sequences are KGHSH and LQKENI. The length of the CDR3 is 12 residues. V shed 0 bases and J shed 11 bases, with 10 bases lying between them. CDR3 sequence (DNA): TGTGCCAGCTCACCACCGGGCACATGGGCTTTCTTT. Encoded protein: CASSPPGTWAFF.

DNA of the CDR3: TGTGCCAGCAGTTTACGACAGGGACCCGCCGAAAAACTGTTTTTT. It is translated as CASSLRQGPAEKLFF. The rearrangement joins TRBV7-9 to TRBJ1-4; 7 bases align to TRBD1. The CDR3 has 15 amino acids. The germline CDR1 and CDR2 sequences are SEHNR and FQNEAQ (reference sequence). V dropped 6 bases and J dropped 8; count of bases not matched to a gene: 12.

The V call is TRBV7-3, the J call TRBJ2-1; no reliable D call. Germline CDR1 reads SGHTA; CDR2 reads FQGTGA. This CDR3 is built from 13 residues. Trimming left V 1 base short and J 4 bases short, with 5 bases between. The DNA of the CDR3 is TGTGCCAGCAGCTTAAGTACTTACAATGAGCAGTTCTTC. It translates to CASSLSTYNEQFF.

J is TRBJ1-1 and V is TRBV27; D is undetermined. The CDR3 length is 14 residues. From germline, CDR1 is MNHEY and CDR2 SMNVEV (reference sequence). Trimming pared 3 bases from V and 4 bases from J, leaving 12 bases between. The CDR3 loop reads CASSFAGVGTEAFF. CDR3 DNA: TGTGCCAGCAGTTTCGCCGGGGTGGGCACTGAAGCTTTCTTT.

This clone was detected once. The gene calls are TRBV27 and TRBJ2-7; 13 positions match TRBD2. This CDR3 comprises 20 residues. The V gene end was trimmed by 1 base and the J gene end by 4 bases; junction bases not matched to a gene: 16. Per the germline V gene, CDR1 is MNHEY and CDR2 is SMNVEV (reference sequence). DNA for the CDR3: TGTGCCAGCAGTTTATTTGGAACTAGCGGGAGGGCCAGTTACACTTACGAGCAGTACTTC. This sequence encodes CASSLFGTSGRASYTYEQYF.

The chain carries TRBV5-1 and TRBJ2-7, with 10 bases matching TRBD2. Trimming cost V 0 bases and J 3 bases; bases outside gene matches: 0. The CDR3 contains 14 residues. Per the germline V gene, CDR1 is SGHRS and CDR2 is YFSETQ. The CDR3 is CASSLASGSYEQYF. Here the CDR3 DNA reads TGCGCCAGCAGCTTGGCTAGCGGGAGCTACGAGCAGTACTTC.

The V call is TRBV15, the J call TRBJ2-7, with a tentative D call TRBD1 (8 bases). V gave up 3 bases and J gave up 4 bases, with 13 bases separating them. Germline CDR1 LNHNV, CDR2 YYDKDF (reference sequence). This CDR3 spans 14 amino acids. The CDR3 DNA sequence: TGTGCCACCAGCAGCGACAGGGGACTATACGAGCAGTACTTC. Residues: CATSSDRGLYEQYF.

The count of this clone is one. CDR3 loop: CAWSEQLTNEKLFF. CDR3 DNA: TGTGCCTGGAGTGAACAGCTTACTAATGAAAAACTGTTTTTT. This chain joins TRBV30 and TRBJ1-4; D uncertain. Per the germline V gene, CDR1 is GTSNPN and CDR2 is SVGIG (reference sequence). The ends were cut back, 1 base at V and 2 bases at J, with 8 bases in the middle. There are 14 residues in the CDR3.

This sequence joins TRBV5-4 and TRBJ2-1, with 8 bases that match TRBD2. In germline, CDR1 is SGHNT, CDR2 YYREEE (reference sequence). There are 13 residues in the CDR3. The V gene end was trimmed by 6 bases and the J gene end by 8 bases; junction bases not matched to a gene: 7. The CDR3: CASTGRGVDEQFF. CDR3 in DNA: TGTGCCAGCACGGGGCGGGGGGTAGATGAGCAGTTCTTC. The full variable domain, in which reference TRBV5-4 and TRBJ2-1 provide the parts outside the CDR3, is ETGVTQSPTHLIKTRGQQVTLRCSSQSGHNTVSWYQQALGQGPQFIFQYYREEENGRGNFPPRFSGLQFPNYSSELNVNALELDDSALYLCASTGRGVDEQFFGPGTRLTVL.

J is TRBJ1-6 and V is TRBV6-5; perhaps TRBD1 as D (6 bases). CDR1 and CDR2 (germline): MNHEY, SVGAGI. V was trimmed by 2 bases and J by 7 bases, leaving 9 bases between them. The CDR3 has 14 residues. CDR3 sequence reads: CASSYQGFNSPLHF. CDR3 nucleotides: TGTGCCAGCAGTTACCAGGGGTTCAATTCACCCCTCCACTTT.

The chain links TRBV9 to TRBJ2-2, with no clear D. The germline V gene encodes CDR1 SGDLS and CDR2 YYNGEE. V was clipped by 0 bases and J by 6 bases, with 6 bases between them. The CDR3 has 13 amino acids. The CDR3 sequence is CASSVGVPGELFF. As DNA, the CDR3 is TGTGCCAGCAGCGTAGGAGTGCCCGGGGAGCTGTTTTTT.

This clone has just one count. J is TRBJ2-7 and V is TRBV28; possible D gene TRBD1, 6 bases. Germline V CDR1 and CDR2: MDHEN, SYDVKM. The CDR3 length is 12 residues. The V gene lost 10 bases and the J gene lost 2 bases, with 12 bases spanning the gap. This CDR3 is CATGTLTYEQYF. In DNA, the CDR3 is TGTGCCACCGGGACACTAACCTACGAGCAGTACTTC. Variable domain in full (rest from reference TRBV28 and TRBJ2-7): DVKVTQSSRYLVKRTGEKVFLECVQDMDHENMFWYRQDPGLGLRLIYFSYDVKMKEKGDIPEGYSVSREKKERFSLILESASTNQTSMYLCATGTLTYEQYFGPGTRLTVT.

The J gene is TRBJ2-7, the V gene TRBV9; 7 bases are a match to TRBD1. The end of the DNA aligns better with TRBJ2-5, so the J call may be wrong. Germline loops: CDR1 SGDLS, CDR2 YYNGEE. CDR3 size: 15 residues. The CDR3 DNA sequence: TGTGCCAGCAGCGTAGACGAGGGGGCGAGAGAGACCCAGTACTTC. Amino acids: CASSVDEGARETQYF.

The chain employs TRBV4-3 and TRBJ1-5, with D tentatively TRBD1 (5 bases). This CDR3 has 15 amino acids. The germline CDR1 and CDR2 sequences are LGHNA and YSLEER. Trimming cost V 0 bases and J 1 base, with 7 bases left between them. The DNA of the CDR3 is TGCGCCAGCAGCCAAGACGGGGGGAGCAATCAGCCCCAGCATTTT. Translated: CASSQDGGSNQPQHF.

V gene TRBV18 combines with J gene TRBJ2-4; 9 bases match TRBD1. CDR3 length equals 13 residues. Germline CDR1 is KGHSH and CDR2 is LQKENI. With 5 bases clipped from V and 8 bases from J, the junction kept 4 bases outside the gene matches. This CDR3 is CASSNRQGDIQYF. In DNA form, the CDR3 reads TGTGCCAGCTCAAACCGACAGGGGGACATTCAGTACTTC.

This clone has only one observation. The chain recombines TRBV28 with TRBJ2-7; 11 nucleotides line up with TRBD1. The CDR3 contains 13 residues. Per germline, CDR1 MDHEN and CDR2 SYDVKM. J lost 4 bases, V lost 9 bases, and 5 bases had no gene match. The CDR3 loop is CASAGQGVYEQYF. Here the CDR3 DNA reads TGTGCCAGTGCGGGACAGGGGGTATACGAGCAGTACTTC.

Of note for this clone: Given the absence of the conserved phenylalanine or tryptophan at the CDR3 end, a read error is likely. It is unclear where the CDR3 begins or ends on the DNA, so no DNA is shown, and the CDR3 is as TCRdb lists it. V and J are TRBV28 and TRBJ2-7; TRBD2 is the table's D call and was not checked against the DNA. The CDR3 totals 12 residues, both ends included. Germline loops: CDR1 MDHEN, CDR2 SYDVKM. The CDR3 reads CASSPTGLAGKL.

V is TRBV29-1 and J is TRBJ1-1; 11 bases are shared with TRBD1. V shed 5 bases and J 4 bases; nucleotides not matched to a gene: 6. This CDR3 has 14 amino acids. Germline CDR1 and CDR2: SQVTM and ANQGSEA. The chain's CDR3 is CSVMDRGQITEAFF. DNA for the CDR3: TGCAGCGTTATGGACAGGGGGCAAATCACTGAAGCTTTCTTT.